Each of the 18 T cell receptor beta chains below was sequenced from the same sample in a study of blood T cell repertoires in COVID-19. TCRdb's copy holds only in-frame clones and misses some; the assay was immunoSEQ multiplex PCR. The sample has about 180,000 clones, about 82% seen once; the top ten hold 7% to 10%. The material sequenced was PBMCs or T cells enriched from blood (not recorded which). These receptors all stem from a woman in her 30s who had recovered from COVID-19.

The chain uses TRBV5-4 and TRBJ2-1, with 14 nucleotides matching TRBD2. With 0 bases clipped from V and 7 bases from J, the junction kept 6 bases outside the gene matches. Per germline, CDR1 SGHNT and CDR2 YYREEE (reference sequence). The CDR3 contains 17 residues. CDR3 in DNA: TGTGCCAGCAGCTTGGATATTGGACTAGCGGGAGGAAATGAGCAGTTCTTC. This encodes CASSLDIGLAGGNEQFF.

This chain joins TRBV29-1 and TRBJ2-2, with a tentative D call TRBD2 (6 bases). Trimming cost V 2 bases and J 1 base, with 17 bases left between them. The CDR3 is 17 residues long. The germline V gene has CDR1 SQVTM and CDR2 ANQGSEA. CDR3 coding DNA: TGCAGCGTTGAAAGGATTAACGGGGGTGGGAACACCGGGGAGCTGTTTTTT. It yields the protein CSVERINGGGNTGELFF.

This clone was counted once. This chain joins TRBV6-6 and TRBJ2-5; TRBD1 matches at 8 bases. The CDR3 spans 15 residues. CDR1 and CDR2 from the germline V gene are MNHNY and SVGAGI (reference sequence). V dropped 7 bases and J dropped 4; count of bases not matched to a gene: 11. The CDR3 loop is CASNPLGQGGETQYF. The DNA of the CDR3 is TGTGCCAGCAATCCTCTCGGACAGGGCGGAGAGACCCAGTACTTC.

The V call is TRBV2, the J call TRBJ2-1; D call uncertain. The CDR3 loop spans 12 amino acids. V lost 2 bases and J lost 9, with 8 bases in between. Germline CDR1 and CDR2: SNHLY and FYNNEI. The CDR3 bases are TGTGCCAGCAGTGAAACGGGTGGTGAGCAGTTCTTC. This sequence encodes CASSETGGEQFF.

This rearrangement joins TRBV2 to TRBJ2-3; perhaps TRBD2 as D (6 bases). The germline gives CDR1 SNHLY, CDR2 FYNNEI. V lost 4 bases, J lost 0 bases, and 17 bases lay in between. The CDR3 is 17 amino acids. The CDR3 DNA is TGTGCCAGCAGTGGGGAGGAACCGGGAAAAAGCACAGATACGCAGTATTTT. Its translation is CASSGEEPGKSTDTQYF.

The chain employs TRBV7-9 and TRBJ1-3, with D maybe TRBD1 (5 bases). V was pared by 5 bases and J by 0 bases, with 23 bases between. Germline V gene sequence: CDR1 SEHNR, CDR2 FQNEAQ (reference sequence). The CDR3 is 19 amino acids. The CDR3 DNA reads TGTGCCAGCAGCCCTGGGGGAACCGGGACTTTGAGCTCTGGAAACACCATATATTTT. This gives the protein CASSPGGTGTLSSGNTIYF.

The rearrangement joins TRBV7-3 to TRBJ2-2; the match to TRBD1 covers 9 bases. The CDR3 covers 15 residues. CDR1 is SGHTA, CDR2 FQGTGA, per germline. Trimming took 3 bases from V and 8 from J; bases not matched to a gene: 7. The CDR3 loop is CASSFRTGEQGELFF. DNA for the CDR3: TGTGCCAGCAGCTTTCGGACAGGGGAACAAGGGGAGCTGTTTTTT.

V gene TRBV29-1 combines with J gene TRBJ2-7, with 8 nucleotides matching TRBD2. Trimming took 0 bases from V and 3 from J; bases not matched to a gene: 7. Per the germline V gene, CDR1 is SQVTM and CDR2 is ANQGSEA. CDR3 size: 15 residues. CDR3 nucleotides: TGCAGCGTTGAAGACGATCGCGGGAGGAACTACGAGCAGTACTTC. Amino acids: CSVEDDRGRNYEQYF.

V and J are TRBV21-1 and TRBJ2-5; the table's TRBD1 call for D was not verified on the DNA. TRBV21-1 is reported as a pseudogene. CDR3 length: 18 amino acids. The CDR3, as DNA: TGTGCCAGCAGCCCCACGGGCCCAATGTCAGGGGGCTTAGAGACCCAGTACTTC. Its translation is CASSPTGPMSGGLETQYF.

The genes are TRBV11-2 and TRBJ1-6, with no clear D. This CDR3 has 15 residues. Trimming removed 1 base from V and 2 bases from J, with 6 bases in between. Germline CDR1 reads SGHAT; CDR2 reads FQNNGV. This CDR3 reads CASSLAGTYNSPLHF. CDR3 nucleotide sequence: TGTGCCAGCAGCTTAGCGGGGACCTATAATTCACCCCTCCACTTT. Combining the CDR3 with reference TRBV11-2 and TRBJ1-6 gives the whole variable domain EAGVAQSPRYKIIEKRQSVAFWCNPISGHATLYWYQQILGQGPKLLIQFQNNGVVDDSQLPKDRFSAERLKGVDSTLKIQPAKLEDSAVYLCASSLAGTYNSPLHFGNGTRLTVT.

The chain combines TRBV5-8 with TRBJ1-5, with TRBD1 matching 8 bases. The V segment lost 5 bases and the J segment 0 bases; nucleotides outside the gene matches: 7. The germline CDR1 and CDR2 sequences are SGHTS and YDEGEE. The CDR3 is 16 residues long. CDR3 in DNA: TGTGCCAGCAGTTCGACAGGGGCTCATAGCAATCAGCCCCAGCATTTT. Protein sequence: CASSSTGAHSNQPQHF.

The V and J genes are TRBV6-1 and TRBJ1-4; D is undetermined. Trimming took 2 bases from V and 8 from J, leaving 15 bases between them. The CDR3 has 15 amino acids. In germline, CDR1 is MNHNS, CDR2 SASEGT. CDR3 DNA: TGTGCCAGCAGTGAACAGCGTTCCCGTTCGGAAAAACTGTTTTTT. Protein: CASSEQRSRSEKLFF.

The CDR3 DNA reads as TGTGCCAGTAGGCCCGGGACAGGGGGCAATCAGCCCCAGCATTTT. Translation: CASRPGTGGNQPQHF. V gene TRBV19 combines with J gene TRBJ1-5, with TRBD1 identical over 10 bases. The CDR3 extends over 15 amino acids. Germline CDR1 and CDR2: LNHDA and SQIVND (reference sequence). V gave up 6 bases and J gave up 2 bases; unmatched junction bases: 4.

The genes are TRBV2 and TRBJ2-1; no firm D call. CDR1 and CDR2 from the germline V gene are SNHLY and FYNNEI. This CDR3 contains 11 residues. V lost 4 bases to trimming and J lost 10 bases, with 8 bases between them. The CDR3 bases are TGTGCCAGCAGTGTTGACTTAGAGCAGTTCTTC. This encodes CASSVDLEQFF.

The chain recombines TRBV30 with TRBJ1-4; D unclear. Looked up from germline, CDR1 is GTSNPN and CDR2 is SVGIG (reference sequence). This CDR3 contains 14 residues. Trimming stripped 3 bases from V and 7 bases from J, with 15 bases between. CDR3 sequence (DNA): TGTGCCTGGAGCCTGACCCCGAGGAGTGAAAAACTGTTTTTT. Translated: CAWSLTPRSEKLFF.

This clone has more than one count but fewer than ten. The rearrangement links TRBV6-5 to TRBJ2-7; 13 nucleotides align to TRBD2. The CDR3 length is 15 residues. Germline V gene sequence: CDR1 MNHEY, CDR2 SVGAGI. Trimming removed 7 bases from V and 5 bases from J; junction bases left unmatched: 8. This CDR3 is CASTGTSGTSDEQYF. As DNA, the CDR3 is TGTGCCAGCACCGGGACTAGCGGGACCAGCGACGAGCAGTACTTC.

The V gene is TRBV28, the J gene TRBJ2-7; TRBD2 might be the D (5 bases). The V gene lost 5 bases and the J gene lost 2 bases, with 16 bases spanning the gap. The CDR3 has 15 residues. Germline loops: CDR1 MDHEN, CDR2 SYDVKM. The CDR3 sequence is CASSPTPTGAYEQYF. Here the CDR3 DNA reads TGTGCCAGCAGTCCTACCCCCACCGGGGCCTACGAGCAGTACTTC.

The chain is built from TRBV5-4 and TRBJ2-7; 7 nucleotides line up with TRBD2. V gave up 1 base and J gave up 8 bases; unmatched junction bases: 12. CDR1 is SGHNT, CDR2 YYREEE, per germline (reference sequence). The CDR3 length is 15 residues. The chain's CDR3 is CASSLPAGEGSKQYF. The CDR3 DNA is TGTGCCAGCAGCTTGCCTGCGGGAGAAGGTAGTAAGCAGTACTTC.